This T cell receptor (beta chain) was sequenced during a study of cytomegalovirus exposure and HLA in healthy donors. Regarding the study as a whole: It was only CMV serostatus that was available as immune exposure information. HLA alleles showed associations with 15,000 to 20,000 TCR beta sequences in a later analysis, at a 0.05 false discovery rate. In a later analysis, TCR beta V- and J-gene trimming was associated with a missense DCLRE1C variant.

About this clone: Its target is not known.

PCR was performed using 60 Vbeta and 13 Jbeta primers. Only in-frame clones appear in the TCRdb table, and some are missing; sequencing was by immunoSEQ multiplex PCR. The sample carries about 150,000 clones, roughly 9.4% recorded once. The CDR3 has 14 amino acids. V gave up 6 bases and J gave up 2 bases, with 11 bases separating them. Germline-derived CDR1 and CDR2 are MNHEY and SMNVEV (reference sequence). V gene TRBV27 combines with J gene TRBJ1-5; no clear D gene. This clonotype originated in a male donor in good health and CMV-seronegative. The sequenced sample was PBMCs. CDR3 nucleotides: TGTGCCAGCAGACGGGATTATGGCAATCAGCCCCAGCATTTT. This gives the protein CASRRDYGNQPQHF.